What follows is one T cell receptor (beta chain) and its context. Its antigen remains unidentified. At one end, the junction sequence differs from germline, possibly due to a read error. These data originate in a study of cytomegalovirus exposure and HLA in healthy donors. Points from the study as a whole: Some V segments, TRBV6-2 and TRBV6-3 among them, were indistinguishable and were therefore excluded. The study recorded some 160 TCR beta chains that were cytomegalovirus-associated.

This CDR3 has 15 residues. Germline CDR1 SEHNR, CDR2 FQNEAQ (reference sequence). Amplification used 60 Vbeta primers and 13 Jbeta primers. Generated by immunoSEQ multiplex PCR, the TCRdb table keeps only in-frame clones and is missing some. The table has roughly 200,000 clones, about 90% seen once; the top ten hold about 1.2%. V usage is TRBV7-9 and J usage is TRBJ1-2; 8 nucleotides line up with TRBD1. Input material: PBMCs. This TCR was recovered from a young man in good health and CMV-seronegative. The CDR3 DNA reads TGTTCCAGCAGCATAAGGGACAGGTTCATTTATGGCTACACCTTC. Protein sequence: CSSSIRDRFIYGYTF. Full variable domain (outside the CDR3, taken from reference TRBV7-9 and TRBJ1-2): DTGVSQNPRHKITKRGQNVTFRCDPISEHNRLYWYRQTLGQGPEFLTYFQNEAQLEKSRLLSDRFSAERPKGSFSTLEIQRTEQGDSAMYLCSSSIRDRFIYGYTFGSGTRLTVV.